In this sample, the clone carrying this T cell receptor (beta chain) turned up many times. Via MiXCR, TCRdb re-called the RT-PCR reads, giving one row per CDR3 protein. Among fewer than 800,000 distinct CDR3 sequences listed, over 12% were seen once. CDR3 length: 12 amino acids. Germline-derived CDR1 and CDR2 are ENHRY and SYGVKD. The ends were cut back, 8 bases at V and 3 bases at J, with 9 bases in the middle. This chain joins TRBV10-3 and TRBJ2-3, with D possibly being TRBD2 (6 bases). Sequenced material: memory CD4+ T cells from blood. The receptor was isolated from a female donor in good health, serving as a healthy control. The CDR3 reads CAIGRTTDTQYF. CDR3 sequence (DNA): TGTGCCATCGGGAGGACGACAGATACGCAGTATTTT.